This T cell receptor beta chain was profiled in a study of radiotherapy plus CTLA-4 blockade in lung cancer. This clone was picked up one time. The V gene's germline CDR1 is KGHSH and CDR2 LQKENI. CDR3 length equals 14 residues. Between the trimmed V and J ends, which lost 6 bases and 3 bases, there was a span of 12 bases. Measured with immunoSEQ multiplex PCR; TCRdb has only the in-frame clones, and not every one. The table lists about 57,000 clones, approximately 80% of them singletons. The chain uses TRBV18 and TRBJ1-5; D is ambiguous. This specimen consisted of peripheral blood, obtained from a patient treated with radiotherapy plus ipilimumab. The receptor comes from a human donor with non-small cell lung cancer who had a complete response to radiotherapy plus ipilimumab. The DNA for the CDR3 is TGTGCCAGCTCGCTCACAGCTACCAATCAGCCCCAGCATTTT. It specifies CASSLTATNQPQHF.